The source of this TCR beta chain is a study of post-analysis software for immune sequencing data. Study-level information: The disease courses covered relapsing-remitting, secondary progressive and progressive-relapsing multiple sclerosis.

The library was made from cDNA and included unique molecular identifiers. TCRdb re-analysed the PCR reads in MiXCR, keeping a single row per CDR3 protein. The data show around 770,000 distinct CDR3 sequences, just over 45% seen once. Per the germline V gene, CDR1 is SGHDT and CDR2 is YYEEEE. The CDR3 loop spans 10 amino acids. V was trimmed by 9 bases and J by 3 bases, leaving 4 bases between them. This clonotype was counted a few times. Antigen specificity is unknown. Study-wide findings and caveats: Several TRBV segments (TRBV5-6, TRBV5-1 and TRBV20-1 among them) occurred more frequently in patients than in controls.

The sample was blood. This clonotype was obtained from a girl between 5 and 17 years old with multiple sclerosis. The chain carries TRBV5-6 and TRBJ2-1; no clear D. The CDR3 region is CANNYNEQFF. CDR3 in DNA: TGTGCCAACAACTACAATGAGCAGTTCTTC.